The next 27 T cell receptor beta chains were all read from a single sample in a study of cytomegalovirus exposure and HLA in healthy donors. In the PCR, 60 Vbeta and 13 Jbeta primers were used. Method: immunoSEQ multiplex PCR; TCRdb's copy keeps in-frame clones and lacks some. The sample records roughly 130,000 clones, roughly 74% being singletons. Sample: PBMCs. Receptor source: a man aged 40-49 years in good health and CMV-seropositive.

CDR3 bases: TGTGCCAGCAGCTTTCTTCAGGGGAGCTACGAGCAGTACTTC. Amino acids: CASSFLQGSYEQYF. This sequence joins TRBV7-8 and TRBJ2-7; maybe TRBD1 (6 bases). V was pared by 3 bases and J by 3 bases, with 12 bases between. CDR1 is SGHVS and CDR2 is FQNEAQ in the germline V gene. This CDR3 has 14 residues.

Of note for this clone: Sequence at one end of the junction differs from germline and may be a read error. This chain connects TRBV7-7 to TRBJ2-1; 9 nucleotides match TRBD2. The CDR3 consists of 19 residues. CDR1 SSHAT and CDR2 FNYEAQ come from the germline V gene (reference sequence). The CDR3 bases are TGTGCTAGCAGCCTAGGGGCGAGCGGGAGGCCGAGCTCCTACAATGAGCAGTTCTTC. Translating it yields CASSLGASGRPSSYNEQFF.

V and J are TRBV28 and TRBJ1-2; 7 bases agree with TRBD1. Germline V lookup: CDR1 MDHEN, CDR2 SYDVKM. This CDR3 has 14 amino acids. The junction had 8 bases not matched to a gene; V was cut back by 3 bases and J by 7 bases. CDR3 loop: CASSLPPGGSGYTF. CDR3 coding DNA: TGTGCCAGCAGTTTGCCACCAGGGGGAAGTGGCTACACCTTC.

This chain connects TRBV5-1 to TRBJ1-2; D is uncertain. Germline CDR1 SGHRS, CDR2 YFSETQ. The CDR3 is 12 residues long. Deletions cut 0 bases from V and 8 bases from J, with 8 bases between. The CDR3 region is CASSLGEEGYTF. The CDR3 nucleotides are TGCGCCAGCAGCTTGGGAGAGGAAGGCTACACCTTC.

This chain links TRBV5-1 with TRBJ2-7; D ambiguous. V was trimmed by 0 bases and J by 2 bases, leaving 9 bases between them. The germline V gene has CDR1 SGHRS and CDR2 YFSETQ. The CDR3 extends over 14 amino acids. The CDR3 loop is CASSLERSPYEQYF. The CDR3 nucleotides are TGCGCCAGCAGCTTGGAAAGGAGTCCCTACGAGCAGTACTTC.

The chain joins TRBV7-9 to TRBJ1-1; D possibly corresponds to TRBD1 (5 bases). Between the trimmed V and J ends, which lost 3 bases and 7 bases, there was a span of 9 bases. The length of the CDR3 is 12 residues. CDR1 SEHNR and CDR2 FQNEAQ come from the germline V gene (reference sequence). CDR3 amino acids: CASSFGGFEAFF. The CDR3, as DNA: TGTGCCAGCAGCTTCGGGGGGTTTGAAGCTTTCTTT.

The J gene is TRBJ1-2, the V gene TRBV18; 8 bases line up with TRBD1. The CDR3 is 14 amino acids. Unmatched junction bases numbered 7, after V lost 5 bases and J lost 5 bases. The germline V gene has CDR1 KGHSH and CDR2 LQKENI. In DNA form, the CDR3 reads TGTGCCAGCTCAAAAGGGGACAGGAAGTATGGCTACACCTTC. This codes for CASSKGDRKYGYTF.

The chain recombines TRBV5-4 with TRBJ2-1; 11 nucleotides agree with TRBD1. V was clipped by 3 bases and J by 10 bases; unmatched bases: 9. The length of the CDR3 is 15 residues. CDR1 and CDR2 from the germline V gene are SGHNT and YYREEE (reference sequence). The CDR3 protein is CASSSRDRGSGEQFF. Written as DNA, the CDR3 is TGTGCCAGCAGCTCCCGGGACAGGGGGTCGGGGGAGCAGTTCTTC.

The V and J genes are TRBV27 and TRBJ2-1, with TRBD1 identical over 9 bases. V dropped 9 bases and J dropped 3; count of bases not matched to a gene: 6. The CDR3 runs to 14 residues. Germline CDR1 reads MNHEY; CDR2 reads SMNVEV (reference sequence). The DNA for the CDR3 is TGTGCCAGTCGCACAGGGGGCAACTACAATGAGCAGTTCTTC. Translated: CASRTGGNYNEQFF.

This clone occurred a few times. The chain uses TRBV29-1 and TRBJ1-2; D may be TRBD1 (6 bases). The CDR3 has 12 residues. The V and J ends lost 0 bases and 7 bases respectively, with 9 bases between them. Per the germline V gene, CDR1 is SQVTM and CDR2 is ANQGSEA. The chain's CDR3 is CSVEEQGSGYTF. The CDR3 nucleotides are TGCAGCGTTGAAGAACAGGGCAGTGGCTACACCTTC. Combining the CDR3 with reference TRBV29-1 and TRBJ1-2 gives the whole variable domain SAVISQKPSRDICQRGTSLTIQCQVDSQVTMMFWYRQQPGQSLTLIATANQGSEATYESGFVIDKFPISRPNLTFSTLTVSNMSPEDSSIYLCSVEEQGSGYTFGSGTRLTVV.

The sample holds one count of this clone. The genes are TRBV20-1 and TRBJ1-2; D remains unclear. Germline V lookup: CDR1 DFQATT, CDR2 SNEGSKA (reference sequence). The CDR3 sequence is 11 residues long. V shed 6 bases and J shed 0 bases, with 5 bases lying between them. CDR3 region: CSAAANYGYTF. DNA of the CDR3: TGCAGTGCCGCAGCTAACTATGGCTACACCTTC.

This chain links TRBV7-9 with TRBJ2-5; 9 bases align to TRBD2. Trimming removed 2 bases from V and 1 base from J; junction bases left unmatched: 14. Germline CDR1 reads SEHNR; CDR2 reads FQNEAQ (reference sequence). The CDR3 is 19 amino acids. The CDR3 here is CASSLFGLAGRESQETQYF. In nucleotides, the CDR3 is TGTGCCAGCAGCTTATTCGGGCTAGCGGGGAGAGAAAGCCAAGAGACCCAGTACTTC.

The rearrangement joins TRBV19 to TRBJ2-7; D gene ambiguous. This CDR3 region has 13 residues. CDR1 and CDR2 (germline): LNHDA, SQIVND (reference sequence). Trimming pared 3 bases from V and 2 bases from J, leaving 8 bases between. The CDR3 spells CASSITVPYEQYF. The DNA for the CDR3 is TGTGCCAGTAGTATCACAGTGCCCTACGAGCAGTACTTC.

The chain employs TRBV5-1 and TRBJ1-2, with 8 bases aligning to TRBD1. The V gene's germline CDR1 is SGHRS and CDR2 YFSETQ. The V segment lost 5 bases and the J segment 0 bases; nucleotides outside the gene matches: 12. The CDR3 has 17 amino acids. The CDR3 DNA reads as TGCGCCAGCAGAGAAGGACCCGGGACAGGCACTAACTATGGCTACACCTTC. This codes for CASREGPGTGTNYGYTF.

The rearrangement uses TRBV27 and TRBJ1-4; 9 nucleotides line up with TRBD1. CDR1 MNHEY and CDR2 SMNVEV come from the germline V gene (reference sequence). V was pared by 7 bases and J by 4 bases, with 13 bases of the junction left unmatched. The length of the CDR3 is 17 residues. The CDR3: CASTPRQGGPGNEKLFF. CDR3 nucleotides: TGTGCCAGCACCCCCCGACAGGGGGGGCCGGGTAATGAAAAACTGTTTTTT.

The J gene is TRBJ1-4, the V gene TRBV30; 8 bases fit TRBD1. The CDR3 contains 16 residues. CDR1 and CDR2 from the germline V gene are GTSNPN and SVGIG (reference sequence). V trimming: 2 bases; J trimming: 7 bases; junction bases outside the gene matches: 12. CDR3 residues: CAWSSGQGGGSEKLFF. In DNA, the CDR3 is TGTGCCTGGAGTTCCGGACAGGGAGGAGGTTCTGAAAAACTGTTTTTT. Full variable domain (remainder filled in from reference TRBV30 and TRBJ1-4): SQTIHQWPATLVQPVGSPLSLECTVEGTSNPNLYWYRQAAGRGLQLLFYSVGIGQISSEVPQNLSASRPQDRQFILSSKKLLLSDSGFYLCAWSSGQGGGSEKLFFGSGTQLSVL.

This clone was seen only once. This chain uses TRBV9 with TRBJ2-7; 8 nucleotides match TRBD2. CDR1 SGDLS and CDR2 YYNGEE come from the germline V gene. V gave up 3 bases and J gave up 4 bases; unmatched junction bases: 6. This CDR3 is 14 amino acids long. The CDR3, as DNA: TGTGCCAGCAGCGAAACTAGCGGTTCGTACGAGCAGTACTTC. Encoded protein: CASSETSGSYEQYF.

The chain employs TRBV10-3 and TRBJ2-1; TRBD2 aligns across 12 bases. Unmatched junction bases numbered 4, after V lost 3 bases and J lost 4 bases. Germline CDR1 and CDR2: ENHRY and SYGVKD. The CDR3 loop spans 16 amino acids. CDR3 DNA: TGTGCCATCAGTGATGGGACTAGCGGGTCTTACAATGAGCAGTTCTTC. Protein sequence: CAISDGTSGSYNEQFF.

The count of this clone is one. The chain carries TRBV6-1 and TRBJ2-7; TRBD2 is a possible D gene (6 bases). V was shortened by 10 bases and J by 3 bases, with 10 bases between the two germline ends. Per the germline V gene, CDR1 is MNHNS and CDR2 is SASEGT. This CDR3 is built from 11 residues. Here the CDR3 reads CATLANYEQYF. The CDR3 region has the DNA TGTGCCACCCTAGCGAACTACGAGCAGTACTTC.

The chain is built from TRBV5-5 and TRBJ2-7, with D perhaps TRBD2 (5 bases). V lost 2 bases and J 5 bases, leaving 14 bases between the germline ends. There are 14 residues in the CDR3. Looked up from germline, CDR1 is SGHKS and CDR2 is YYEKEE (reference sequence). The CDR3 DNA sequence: TGTGCCAGCAGCTTCGCGCTCCTCGGGAACGAGCAGTACTTC. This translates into CASSFALLGNEQYF. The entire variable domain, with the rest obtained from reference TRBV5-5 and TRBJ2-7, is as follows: DAGVTQSPTHLIKTRGQQVTLRCSPISGHKSVSWYQQVLGQGPQFIFQYYEKEERGRGNFPDRFSARQFPNYSSELNVNALLLGDSALYLCASSFALLGNEQYFGPGTRLTVT.

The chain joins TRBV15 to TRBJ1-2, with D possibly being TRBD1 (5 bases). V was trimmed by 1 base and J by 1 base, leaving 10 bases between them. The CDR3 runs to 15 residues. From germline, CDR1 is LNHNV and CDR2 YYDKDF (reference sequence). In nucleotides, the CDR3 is TGTGCCACCAGCAGAGCCGCCGGGGGTAACTATGGCTACACCTTC. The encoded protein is CATSRAAGGNYGYTF.

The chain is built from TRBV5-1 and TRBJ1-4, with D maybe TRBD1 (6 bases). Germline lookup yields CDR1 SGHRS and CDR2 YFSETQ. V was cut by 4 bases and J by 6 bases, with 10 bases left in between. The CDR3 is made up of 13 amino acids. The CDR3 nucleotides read TGCGCCAGCAGCACAGGGCTGGATGAAAAACTGTTTTTT. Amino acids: CASSTGLDEKLFF. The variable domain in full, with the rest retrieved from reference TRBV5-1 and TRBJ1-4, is KAGVTQTPRYLIKTRGQQVTLSCSPISGHRSVSWYQQTPGQGLQFLFEYFSETQRNKGNFPGRFSGRQFSNSRSEMNVSTLELGDSALYLCASSTGLDEKLFFGSGTQLSVL.

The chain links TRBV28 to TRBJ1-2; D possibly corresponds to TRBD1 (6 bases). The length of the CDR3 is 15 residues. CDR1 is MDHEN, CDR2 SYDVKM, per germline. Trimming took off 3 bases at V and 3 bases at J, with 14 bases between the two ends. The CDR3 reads CASSLPTGPYYGYTF. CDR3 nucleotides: TGTGCCAGCAGTTTGCCTACAGGGCCCTACTATGGCTACACCTTC.

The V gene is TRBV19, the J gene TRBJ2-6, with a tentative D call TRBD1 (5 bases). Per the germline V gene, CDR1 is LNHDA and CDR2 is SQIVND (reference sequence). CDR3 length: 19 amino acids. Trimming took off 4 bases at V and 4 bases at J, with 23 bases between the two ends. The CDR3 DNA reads TGTGCCAGTAGTAAACCCAGGGTGGCAGCTCTCGACGGGGCCAACGTCCTGACTTTC. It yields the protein CASSKPRVAALDGANVLTF. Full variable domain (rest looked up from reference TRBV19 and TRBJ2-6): DGGITQSPKYLFRKEGQNVTLSCEQNLNHDAMYWYRQDPGQGLRLIYYSQIVNDFQKGDIAEGYSVSREKKESFPLTVTSAQKNPTAFYLCASSKPRVAALDGANVLTFGAGSRLTVL.

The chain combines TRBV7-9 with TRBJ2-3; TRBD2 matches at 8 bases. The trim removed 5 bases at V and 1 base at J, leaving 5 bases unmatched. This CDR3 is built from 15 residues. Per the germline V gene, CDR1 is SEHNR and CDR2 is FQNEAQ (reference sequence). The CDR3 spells CASSISGKRTDTQYF. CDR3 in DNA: TGTGCCAGCAGCATTAGCGGGAAACGCACAGATACGCAGTATTTT. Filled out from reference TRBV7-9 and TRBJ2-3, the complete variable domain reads DTGVSQNPRHKITKRGQNVTFRCDPISEHNRLYWYRQTLGQGPEFLTYFQNEAQLEKSRLLSDRFSAERPKGSFSTLEIQRTEQGDSAMYLCASSISGKRTDTQYFGPGTRLTVL.

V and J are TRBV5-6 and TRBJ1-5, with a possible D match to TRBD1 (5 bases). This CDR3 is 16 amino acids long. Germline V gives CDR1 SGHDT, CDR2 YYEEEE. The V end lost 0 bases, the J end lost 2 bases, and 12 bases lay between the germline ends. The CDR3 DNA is TGTGCCAGCAGCTTGGGGGAGCGGGGACGCAATCAGCCCCAGCATTTT. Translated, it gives CASSLGERGRNQPQHF.

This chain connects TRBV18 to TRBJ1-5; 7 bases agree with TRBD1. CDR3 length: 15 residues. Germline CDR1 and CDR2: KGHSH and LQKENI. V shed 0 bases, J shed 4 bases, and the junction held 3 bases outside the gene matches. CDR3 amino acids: CASSPPSRGNQPQHF. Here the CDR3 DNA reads TGTGCCAGCTCACCACCGAGCAGGGGGAATCAGCCCCAGCATTTT.